This TCR beta chain was identified in a study of blood T cell repertoires in COVID-19 (dated by TCRdb to 2020 to 2022). In the study overall: The collaborator samples originated in the United States, Italy and Spain and spanned the acute and convalescent phases of COVID-19. The material from the prospective study consisted of cDNA or gDNA derived from T cells, B-cell-depleted T cells, or PBMCs. Subjects who had been exposed to COVID-19, were actively infected with it, or had recovered from it provided the deeply sampled blood TCRbeta repertoires that made up the dataset. A freely available public database, intended as a resource for researchers studying the immune response to SARS-CoV-2, is where the repertoires were released. Where available, HLA class I and class II types were taken from metadata supplied by the sample provider and were not determined by assay-based typing. Nearly every sample came with metadata listing a de-identified subject ID, COVID-19 status, age in years and sex. The samples were drawn from two sources: the first 160 participants of the ongoing ImmuneRACE study, and over 1,000 subjects contributed by 6 global collaborators. Points the paper makes about the study in general: The amount of clinical and demographic metadata varied by source and participant and was provided uncurated.

The immunoSEQ Assay, a bias-controlled multiplex PCR, was used to amplify TCRbeta CDR3 regions from genomic DNA. Per the authors' processing: Within the assay, amplification of reference gene primers was used to estimate how many nucleated cells each sample contained. To quantify the absolute abundance of each unique TCRbeta CDR3 rearrangement, sequence reads were collapsed and filtered. For each sample, productive Simpson clonality was calculated as the square root of Simpson's diversity index over productive rearrangements. The table comes from immuneACCESS by way of TCRdb, which keeps in-frame sequences with V and J called. Part of the clones is missing from these tables; in studies checked, under half for an unresolved V gene and the rest for unknown reasons. The DNA gave D and trimming, while V, J and clone size come from that table. Counted in this sample were 360,000 or so clones; 89% of them appeared once. Of the sample, 1.7% is held by the ten largest clones.

In the prospective study, participants were roughly 18 to 100 years old, resided in fewer than 25 geographic areas of the United States, and were enrolled through a virtual design. Cohort assignment in the prospective study relied on participant-reported clinical history from a screening survey and a study questionnaire. ImmuneRACE Cohort 3 recovered participants were defined by two consecutive negative NP/OP PCR tests, healthcare professional clearance, or symptom resolution. In the prospective study, mobile phlebotomists collected whole blood, serum and a nasopharyngeal or oropharyngeal swab from each participant. Over an approximately 2-month period, participants in the prospective study had the option of providing additional blood draws and questionnaires. Before DNA extraction, prospective study blood samples were shipped either frozen or at room temperature. The CDR3 holds 16 amino acids from the cysteine to the phenylalanine. The sequence is cut down to CDR3 DNA, 48 bases in frame from base 1. The germline V gene (reference sequence) specifies LNHDA as CDR1 and SQIVND as CDR2. V gives up 9 bases and J gives up 1 base, and the segment between their germline ends measures 19 bases.

A note on this clone: The clone's antigen remains unknown. Base qualities were left out, and no much larger clone turns up one base away.

The TCR originated in a woman aged 25 to 39 who had recovered from COVID-19. The sequenced material came from PBMCs or T cells enriched from blood (not recorded which). Recombination linked TRBV19 to TRBJ1-5; no D gene can be assigned with confidence. The DNA sequence is given as TGTGCCAGCAGGTTAAAGGGAGCTCAAAGCAATCAGCCCCAGCATTTT. This sequence encodes CASRLKGAQSNQPQHF.